The 18 T cell receptor beta chains reported below all come from one sample, sequenced in a study of CD8+ T cells in alopecia areata. Sequencing used cDNA as its template, made by extracting RNA and reverse transcribing it. Produced via immunoSEQ multiplex PCR; TCRdb's table is partial and in-frame only. The table shows 140,000 to 150,000 clones, with 40% to 65% occurring only once. The specimen was CD4+ T cells sorted from blood, collected at week 0. Receptors were obtained from a human donor with alopecia areata.

V is TRBV5-1 and J is TRBJ1-5, with unresolved D. Germline-derived CDR1 and CDR2 are SGHRS and YFSETQ. The CDR3 extends over 13 amino acids. Trimming took 0 bases from V and 1 from J, leaving 2 bases between them. CDR3 region: CASSLASNQPQHF. In nucleotides, the CDR3 is TGCGCCAGCAGCTTGGCCAGCAATCAGCCCCAGCATTTT.

This clone was observed a single time. The J gene is TRBJ2-5, the V gene TRBV7-8, with TRBD1 matching 8 bases. V gave up 1 base and J gave up 11 bases; unmatched junction bases: 12. This CDR3 is built from 15 residues. Germline V CDR1 and CDR2: SGHVS, FQNEAQ. The CDR3 DNA sequence: TGTGCCAGCAGCTTAGGGACAGGGAGATCTCGGGAGCAGTACTTC. Protein: CASSLGTGRSREQYF.

This sequence joins TRBV29-1 and TRBJ2-1; D is perhaps TRBD2 (5 bases). The V end lost 8 bases, the J end lost 7 bases, and 9 bases lay between the germline ends. The CDR3 length is 10 residues. Germline V gives CDR1 SQVTM, CDR2 ANQGSEA. The CDR3 loop reads CSSRENEQFF. In DNA form, the CDR3 reads TGCAGCTCAAGGGAGAATGAGCAGTTCTTC.

The J gene is TRBJ1-5, the V gene TRBV6-1; D unclear. In germline, CDR1 is MNHNS, CDR2 SASEGT. The CDR3 is 15 amino acids. V lost 2 bases to trimming and J lost 5 bases, with 13 bases between them. The CDR3 nucleotides read TGTGCCAGCAGTGAATTGGACTTAAGGCATCAGCCCCAGCATTTT. Protein sequence: CASSELDLRHQPQHF.

The chain has TRBV9 and TRBJ1-2, with 7 bases lining up with TRBD1. After removal of 3 bases from V and 9 bases from J, the junction contained 8 bases not matched to a gene. Germline assignment: CDR1 SGDLS and CDR2 YYNGEE. The CDR3 is 13 residues long. The CDR3 loop is CASSGRQGYRYTF. Here the CDR3 DNA reads TGTGCCAGCAGCGGGCGACAGGGTTACCGCTACACCTTC.

This chain links TRBV2 with TRBJ2-1; 8 positions match TRBD2. The CDR3 is 14 residues long. CDR1 and CDR2 from the germline V gene are SNHLY and FYNNEI. J lost 7 bases, V lost 4 bases, and 6 bases had no gene match. CDR3 residues: CASSGAGVWNEQFF. CDR3 sequence (DNA): TGTGCCAGCAGTGGAGCGGGAGTCTGGAATGAGCAGTTCTTC.

The J gene is TRBJ2-1, the V gene TRBV30; possibly TRBD2 for D (6 bases). In germline, CDR1 is GTSNPN, CDR2 SVGIG (reference sequence). The CDR3 sequence is 13 residues long. V dropped 1 base and J dropped 4 bases, with 8 bases sitting between them. The CDR3, as DNA: TGTGCCTGGAGTGGGGCGGGGTACAATGAGCAGTTCTTC. The encoded protein is CAWSGAGYNEQFF.

V and J are TRBV6-5 and TRBJ2-2; 11 bases are a match to TRBD2. CDR3 length: 15 amino acids. The V segment lost 6 bases and the J segment 3 bases; nucleotides outside the gene matches: 3. CDR1 is MNHEY, CDR2 SVGAGI, per germline. Here the CDR3 reads CASSLGLADTGELFF. The CDR3 region has the DNA TGTGCCAGCAGCCTGGGACTAGCGGACACCGGGGAGCTGTTTTTT.

V is TRBV5-1 and J is TRBJ1-1, with D tentatively TRBD1 (5 bases). The germline gives CDR1 SGHRS, CDR2 YFSETQ. The V end lost 2 bases, the J end lost 10 bases, and 15 bases lay between the germline ends. This CDR3 comprises 13 residues. The CDR3, as DNA: TGCGCCAGCAGCTTAGAGGGGAGTGTTGGAGCTTTCTTT. Translated: CASSLEGSVGAFF.

The chain recombines TRBV7-7 with TRBJ2-5; the match to TRBD1 covers 8 bases. This CDR3 is 15 amino acids long. The germline gives CDR1 SSHAT, CDR2 FNYEAQ (reference sequence). V dropped 5 bases and J dropped 4; count of bases not matched to a gene: 9. The CDR3 nucleotides read TGTGCCAGCAGCCCCGGACAGGGAAGAGGAGAGACCCAGTACTTC. This codes for CASSPGQGRGETQYF.

This chain links TRBV10-3 with TRBJ1-3; TRBD1 aligns across 7 bases. This CDR3 contains 15 residues. Trimming took 6 bases from V and 4 from J; bases not matched to a gene: 9. CDR1 and CDR2 (germline): ENHRY, SYGVKD. CDR3 sequence: CAIRETQGEGNTIYF. The CDR3 DNA reads as TGTGCCATCAGAGAGACCCAGGGGGAAGGAAACACCATATATTTT.

The V gene is TRBV20-1, the J gene TRBJ2-1; 7 positions agree with TRBD2. CDR1 is DFQATT, CDR2 SNEGSKA, per germline (reference sequence). J lost 9 bases, V lost 1 base, and 0 bases had no gene match. This CDR3 spans 11 amino acids. The CDR3 nucleotides read TGCAGTGCTAGAGGGGGGGGTGAGCAGTTCTTC. This codes for CSARGGGEQFF.

The chain couples TRBV7-9 to TRBJ1-2; D gene ambiguous. There are 14 residues in the CDR3. The germline V gene has CDR1 SEHNR and CDR2 FQNEAQ (reference sequence). Trimming left V 5 bases short and J 5 bases short, with 15 bases between. For the CDR3, the DNA is TGTGCCAGCAGCCCCGTTTCTGGGGATTATGGCTACACCTTC. Encoded protein: CASSPVSGDYGYTF.

This clone has more than one count but fewer than ten. The chain joins TRBV29-1 to TRBJ2-1; 9 bases fit TRBD2. With V trimmed by 8 bases and J by 5 bases, 16 bases remained unmatched. The CDR3 is made up of 16 amino acids. Germline CDR1 SQVTM, CDR2 ANQGSEA. The CDR3 here is CSQTSGTHLWDNEQFF. The CDR3 nucleotides are TGCAGCCAGACTAGCGGAACCCATCTTTGGGACAATGAGCAGTTCTTC.

The count of this clone is one. V usage is TRBV10-3 and J usage is TRBJ1-2; 8 bases are a match to TRBD1. Germline assignment: CDR1 ENHRY and CDR2 SYGVKD. The CDR3 has 14 residues. V shed 5 bases, J shed 4 bases, and the junction held 6 bases outside the gene matches. The CDR3 reads CAISSGGIPYGYTF. As DNA, the CDR3 is TGTGCCATCAGTTCAGGGGGCATCCCCTATGGCTACACCTTC.

Here the CDR3 reads CASSVEPSGTYEQYF. The CDR3 coding sequence is TGTGCCAGCAGCGTAGAGCCTAGCGGAACCTACGAGCAGTACTTC. J is TRBJ2-7 and V is TRBV9; 7 bases line up with TRBD2. This CDR3 is built from 15 residues. V shed 0 bases and J 2 bases; nucleotides not matched to a gene: 5. Germline V CDR1 and CDR2: SGDLS, YYNGEE.

This clone was picked up one time. The V gene is TRBV2, the J gene TRBJ1-2, with TRBD1 as a possible D gene (5 bases). The CDR3 has 15 amino acids. The germline V gene encodes CDR1 SNHLY and CDR2 FYNNEI. V dropped 6 bases and J dropped 2 bases, with 16 bases sitting between them. CDR3 nucleotides: TGTGCCAGCAGCGGAGGGACGGTGAGAAACTATGGCTACACCTTC. This encodes CASSGGTVRNYGYTF. Supplemented by reference TRBV2 and TRBJ1-2, the full variable domain reads EPEVTQTPSHQVTQMGQEVILRCVPISNHLYFYWYRQILGQKVEFLVSFYNNEISEKSEIFDDQFSVERPDGSNFTLKIRSTKLEDSAMYFCASSGGTVRNYGYTFGSGTRLTVV.

This sequence joins TRBV4-1 and TRBJ2-5; TRBD2 matches at 8 bases. J was trimmed by 4 bases and V by 2 bases; bases with no gene match: 3. The CDR3 covers 14 residues. Germline V gives CDR1 MGHRA, CDR2 YSYEKL. The CDR3 loop reads CASSQSGSRETQYF. In nucleotides, the CDR3 is TGCGCCAGCAGCCAAAGCGGGAGCCGAGAGACCCAGTACTTC.